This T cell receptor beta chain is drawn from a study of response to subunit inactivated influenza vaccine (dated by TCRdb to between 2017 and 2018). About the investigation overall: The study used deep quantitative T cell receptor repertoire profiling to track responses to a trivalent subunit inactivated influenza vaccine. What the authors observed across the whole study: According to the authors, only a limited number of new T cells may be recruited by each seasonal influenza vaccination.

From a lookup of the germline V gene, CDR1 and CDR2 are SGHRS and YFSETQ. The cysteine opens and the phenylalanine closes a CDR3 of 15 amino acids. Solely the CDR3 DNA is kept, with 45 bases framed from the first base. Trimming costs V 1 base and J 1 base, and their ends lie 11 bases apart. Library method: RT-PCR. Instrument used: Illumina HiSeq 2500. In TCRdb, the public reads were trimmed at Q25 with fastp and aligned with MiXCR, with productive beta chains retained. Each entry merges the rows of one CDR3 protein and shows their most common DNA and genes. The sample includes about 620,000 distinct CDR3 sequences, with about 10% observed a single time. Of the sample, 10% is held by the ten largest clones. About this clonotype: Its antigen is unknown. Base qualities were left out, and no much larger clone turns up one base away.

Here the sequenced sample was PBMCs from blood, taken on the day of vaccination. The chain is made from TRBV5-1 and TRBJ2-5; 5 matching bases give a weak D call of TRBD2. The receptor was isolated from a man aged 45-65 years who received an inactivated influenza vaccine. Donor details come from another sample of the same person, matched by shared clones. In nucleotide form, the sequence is TGCGCCAGCAGCTTGATGGGAGTGGGCCAAGAGACCCAGTACTTC. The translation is CASSLMGVGQETQYF.